Listed below are T cell receptor beta chains from one sample, sequenced in a study of CD8 T cells in Susac syndrome. TCRdb reprocessed the immunoSEQ multiplex PCR reads via MiXCR and lists one record per CDR3 protein. The table has about 76,000 distinct CDR3 sequences, 91% seen once. What was sequenced was CD8+ T cells from PBMCs. The receptor set was obtained from a human donor with multiple sclerosis. Both conserved end residues are part of each CDR3. The D gene is left open where the match is weak. Size values are once, few and many counts, or a class for expanded clones, and some rows have none.

v_gene	j_gene	abundance	d_gene	CDR3aa	CDR3nt
TRBV3-1	TRBJ2-2	.	.	CASSHSFAGTLNTGELFF	TGTGCCAGCAGCCATTCATTTGCCGGGACTCTGAACACCGGGGAGCTGTTTTTT
TRBV27	TRBJ2-5	few	.	CASRGLQETQYF	TGTGCCAGCAGAGGACTACAAGAGACCCAGTACTTC
TRBV19	TRBJ2-1	.	.	CASSVGLLNSYNEQFF	TGTGCCAGTAGTGTTGGACTCCTCAATTCCTACAATGAGCAGTTCTTC
TRBV19	TRBJ2-7	.	.	CASSPASSYEQYF	TGTGCCAGTAGCCCGGCCAGCTCCTACGAGCAGTACTTC
TRBV7-9	TRBJ1-6	.	.	CASSVGGGYNSPLHF	TGTGCCAGCAGCGTAGGTGGTGGCTATAATTCACCCCTCCACTTT
TRBV6-1	TRBJ1-5	.	.	CASREAGMINQPQHF	TGTGCCAGCAGAGAGGCAGGGATGATCAATCAGCCCCAGCATTTT
TRBV4-1	TRBJ1-5	.	TRBD1	CASSQEDRPSNQPQHF	TGCGCCAGCAGCCAAGAGGACAGGCCTAGCAATCAGCCCCAGCATTTT
TRBV4-1	TRBJ2-1	.	TRBD2	CASSQDPLAGVGNEQFF	TGCGCCAGCAGCCAAGACCCGCTAGCGGGAGTTGGCAATGAGCAGTTCTTC
TRBV3-1	TRBJ2-3	.	TRBD1	CASRPNPGQFMDTQYF	TGTGCCAGCAGACCCAATCCGGGACAGTTCATGGATACGCAGTATTTT
TRBV9	TRBJ2-2	.	TRBD2	CASSDASGGANTGELFF	TGTGCCAGCAGCGACGCTAGCGGGGGGGCGAACACCGGGGAGCTGTTTTTT
TRBV5-1	TRBJ2-2	.	TRBD2	CASSPTGLAGDTGELFF	TGCGCCAGCAGCCCTACGGGACTAGCGGGTGACACCGGGGAGCTGTTTTTT
TRBV27	TRBJ2-7	.	.	CASSLGGFSYEQYF	TGTGCCAGCAGTTTAGGGGGTTTTTCCTACGAGCAGTACTTC
TRBV4-3	TRBJ2-7	.	TRBD1	CASSQDGTGLTYEQYF	TGCGCCAGCAGCCAAGACGGGACAGGGCTCACCTACGAGCAGTACTTC
TRBV27	TRBJ2-1	.	TRBD2	CASSEGLAFDEQFF	TGTGCCAGCAGTGAGGGACTAGCCTTCGACGAGCAGTTCTTC
TRBV6-6	TRBJ1-1	.	TRBD1	CASSYAEGALTEAFF	TGTGCCAGCAGTTACGCCGAGGGGGCTCTCACTGAAGCTTTCTTT
TRBV5-1	TRBJ2-3	.	TRBD1	CASSLAQGADTQYF	TGCGCCAGCAGCTTGGCACAGGGGGCAGATACGCAGTATTTT
TRBV12-3/TRBV12-4	TRBJ2-2	once	.	CASSFSGGGELFF	TGTGCCAGCAGTTTCTCCGGGGGCGGGGAGCTGTTTTTT
TRBV20-1	TRBJ1-5	.	.	CSARGEYSNQPQHF	TGCAGTGCGCGAGGGGAATATAGCAATCAGCCCCAGCATTTT
TRBV30	TRBJ1-1	.	.	CAWSMGMNTEAFF	TGTGCCTGGAGTATGGGTATGAACACTGAAGCTTTCTTT
TRBV13	TRBJ2-2	.	TRBD2	CASSVTGLAHTGELFF	TGTGCCAGCAGCGTCACGGGACTAGCGCACACCGGGGAGCTGTTTTTT
TRBV23-1	TRBJ2-5	.	.	CASSLPLETQYF	TGCGCCAGCAGTCTCCCCTTAGAGACCCAGTACTTC
TRBV29-1	TRBJ2-1	.	.	CSVDFWSSIGIHEQFF	TGCAGCGTTGATTTCTGGTCTAGTATCGGCATCCATGAGCAGTTCTTC
TRBV28	TRBJ2-3	.	.	CASSTHPTRDTQYF	TGTGCCAGCAGCACACACCCAACCAGAGATACGCAGTATTTT
TRBV3-1	TRBJ2-1	.	TRBD2	CASRGDGGGAYNEQFF	TGTGCCAGCAGAGGGGACGGCGGGGGGGCTTACAATGAGCAGTTCTTC
TRBV27	TRBJ1-2	.	.	CASSLSGVAGYTF	TGTGCCAGCAGTTTGTCAGGGGTGGCTGGCTACACCTTC
TRBV7-8	TRBJ2-7	.	.	CASSLERFSYEQYF	TGTGCCAGCAGCTTAGAAAGATTCTCCTACGAGCAGTACTTC
TRBV5-1	TRBJ2-7	.	TRBD2	CASSLETSGFAYEQYF	TGCGCCAGCAGCTTGGAGACTAGCGGGTTTGCCTACGAGCAGTACTTC
TRBV7-8	TRBJ2-4	.	.	CASSSDRLNIQYF	TGTGCCAGCAGCTCTGACAGACTAAACATTCAGTACTTC
TRBV4-3	TRBJ2-4	.	.	CASSQDEGGIQYF	TGCGCCAGCAGCCAAGATGAAGGGGGGATTCAGTACTTC